This T cell receptor (beta chain) emerged from a study of PD-1 blockade in classical Hodgkin lymphoma. Regarding the study as a whole: Healthy donors reportedly exceeded newly diagnosed patients in baseline TCR diversity.

Relapse was seen in all patients after autologous stem cell transplantation, and brentuximab vedotin exposure was variable. Thawed PBMCs yielded CD4+ T cells through magnetic negative selection. This CDR3 is 16 amino acids long. Germline V gene sequence: CDR1 MGHRA, CDR2 YSYEKL. J gave up 7 bases and V 1 base, and 10 bases lay outside the gene matches. As concerns this clone: The antigen is not known.

Here immunoSEQ multiplex PCR was the method, and the copy in TCRdb shows in-frame clones only, minus some. This sample has 9,900 or so clones, with 74% found just once. V is TRBV4-1 and J is TRBJ1-5; 7 bases are shared with TRBD1. The sequence derives from a human donor with classical Hodgkin lymphoma. The sequences come from CD4+ T cells from blood, collected at baseline. The chain's CDR3 is CASSQVGGRGKQPQHF. DNA for the CDR3: TGCGCCAGCAGCCAAGTGGGGGGCAGGGGGAAACAGCCCCAGCATTTT.